The following is a TCR beta chain sequence with its context. The data are from a study of CD8+CD57+ T cells in acquired aplastic anemia. Study details: Sorting CD4+ and CD8+ cells gave DNA averaging approximately 3 ug.

This CDR3 comprises 17 residues. The V and J ends lost 4 bases and 3 bases, in that order; junction bases with no gene match: 11. Per the germline V gene, CDR1 is SEHNR and CDR2 is FQNEAQ (reference sequence). TCR beta VDJ and CDR3 profiles were obtained from a genomic DNA template. Each CDR3 protein is one row after TCRdb ran MiXCR on the reads. The sample includes about 170,000 distinct CDR3 sequences, 50% to 75% of them seen just once. The sequenced material came from sorted CD4+, CD8+, or CD8+CD57+ T cells (not recorded which) from PBMCs. The rearrangement links TRBV7-9 to TRBJ2-2, with TRBD1 identical over 7 bases. This TCR derives from a human donor in good health. The DNA for the CDR3 is TGTGCCAGCAGCTCCCGAATGAGACAGGGAGACACCGGGGAGCTGTTTTTT. Translating gives CASSSRMRQGDTGELFF.